The clone carrying this TCR beta chain was seen at least ten times. The target antigen is unknown. These data come from a study of post-analysis software for immune sequencing data. Whole-study results and caveats: Higher frequency in patients than in controls was seen for about five TRBV segments, with TRBV5-6, TRBV5-1 and TRBV20-1 among them.

Included in the TCR beta cDNA libraries were unique molecular identifiers. TCRdb redid the calling of the PCR reads with MiXCR, one entry per CDR3 protein. The sample contains about 200,000 distinct CDR3 sequences, about 30% of which appear only once. The CDR3 runs to 15 residues. Trimming took 1 base from V and 7 from J; bases not matched to a gene: 10. Germline CDR1 reads DFQATT; CDR2 reads SNEGSKA (reference sequence). The sample comprised blood. The clonotype originates from a girl aged 2-17 years with multiple sclerosis. This sequence joins TRBV20-1 and TRBJ2-3; 8 bases align to TRBD2. CDR3 DNA: TGCAGTGCTAGAGGCCAGCGGGGGAGTTCTCATACGCAGTATTTT. Protein sequence: CSARGQRGSSHTQYF.